This TCR beta chain was recovered during a study of shared clonotypes between healthy human individuals. Notes on the study in general: Researchers sampled blood only, noting tissue repertoires likely differ.

The CDR3 is made up of 12 amino acids. Germline V gene sequence: CDR1 LNHDA, CDR2 SQIVND (reference sequence). Trimming shortened V by 4 bases and J by 4 bases, and 7 bases separated the two germline ends. Sequencing was at deep level. Libraries were prepared by immunoSEQ multiplex PCR; TCRdb keeps only in-frame clonotypes and omits some of them. The table has fewer than 2.5 million clones, approximately 94% seen once. Note on this clone: What it recognizes is unknown.

This chain links TRBV19 with TRBJ2-5, with D hard to call. The material sequenced was naive CD4+ T cells from PBMCs. As to subset: CD45RA+ positively selected. The receptor was isolated from a young man in good health. Some clones in this sample may be carry-over from other donors' samples. Here the CDR3 DNA reads TGTGCCAGTAGTAAAATTGGAGAGACCCAGTACTTC. This codes for CASSKIGETQYF.